Sequencing of this T cell receptor (beta chain) was carried out in a study of blood T cells in healthy people across ages. Turning to this clonotype: The CDR3 does not close with the conserved phenylalanine or tryptophan, likely indicating a read error.

V was pared by 1 base and J by 4 bases, with 9 bases between. The CDR3 sequence is 14 residues long. The germline gives CDR1 SGDLS, CDR2 YYNGEE. A second 7 to 11 cycle PCR used barcoded and J-beta primers. Individual samples furnished no less than 3 million CDR3-containing paired-end reads apiece. MiXCR, applied by TCRdb to the 5' RACE reads, yields one record per CDR3 protein. Of roughly 1,700,000 distinct CDR3 sequences in the sample, approximately 28% were seen once. Sequencing used blood. The chain employs TRBV9 and TRBJ2-1; D remains ambiguous. The sequence was obtained from a woman in her twenties or thirties in good health. The CDR3 DNA follows: TGTGCCAGCAGCGTACAACTGGGGTACAATGAGCAGTTCGTC. Protein product: CASSVQLGYNEQFV.